This passage covers 31 T cell receptor beta chains from one sample sequenced in a study of cytomegalovirus exposure and HLA in healthy donors. Both 60 Vbeta primers and 13 Jbeta primers went into the PCR. Only in-frame clones appear in the TCRdb table, and some are missing; sequencing was by immunoSEQ multiplex PCR. The table includes 110,000 or so clones, 75% to 90% detected once. The sequenced material came from PBMCs. The source of these receptors is a middle-aged man in good health and CMV-seronegative.

Here the CDR3 reads CASSDRQGAGNQPQHF. Here the CDR3 DNA reads TGTGCCAGCAGTGACCGACAGGGGGCAGGCAATCAGCCCCAGCATTTT. The chain employs TRBV2 and TRBJ1-5; 10 bases are a match to TRBD1. This CDR3 has 16 residues. Germline CDR1 and CDR2: SNHLY and FYNNEI. V lost 3 bases and J lost 2; bases outside the gene matches: 4.

The V gene is TRBV5-3, the J gene TRBJ2-7, with 8 positions matching TRBD1. TRBV5-3 is labeled an ORF, and its function is uncertain. V was pared by 3 bases and J by 2 bases, with 13 bases of the junction left unmatched. The CDR3 loop spans 17 amino acids. The CDR3 DNA sequence: TGTGCCAGAAGCTCGGTCCAGAAAGACAGGGGTCCCTACGAGCAGTACTTC. Translation: CARSSVQKDRGPYEQYF.

The rearrangement uses TRBV9 and TRBJ2-2; TRBD2 matches 9 bases. CDR3 length equals 16 residues. CDR1 SGDLS and CDR2 YYNGEE come from the germline V gene. With V trimmed by 3 bases and J by 2 bases, 5 bases remained unmatched. The CDR3, as DNA: TGTGCCAGCAGCGACACTAGCGGGCTCAACACCGGGGAGCTGTTTTTT. It codes for CASSDTSGLNTGELFF.

This clone was seen more than once but under ten times. The chain employs TRBV9 and TRBJ1-1; D call uncertain. Trimming pared 4 bases from V and 11 bases from J, leaving 12 bases between. Germline V gives CDR1 SGDLS, CDR2 YYNGEE. The CDR3 loop spans 11 amino acids. CDR3 bases: TGTGCCAGCAGCCCCGGCGGCGAGGCTTTCTTT. Translation gives CASSPGGEAFF.

This chain links TRBV6-6 with TRBJ2-5; D may be TRBD2 (5 bases). Trimming cost V 2 bases and J 5 bases, with 15 bases left between them. The CDR3 contains 15 residues. Germline-derived CDR1 and CDR2 are MNHNY and SVGAGI (reference sequence). The CDR3 DNA reads TGTGCCAGCAGTTACACGACTGTTCCGGGGGAGACCCAGTACTTC. It specifies CASSYTTVPGETQYF.

This clone appeared a few times. This sequence joins TRBV5-8 and TRBJ1-5; 8 bases match TRBD1. With 4 bases clipped from V and 4 bases from J, the junction kept 4 bases outside the gene matches. The germline V gene encodes CDR1 SGHTS and CDR2 YDEGEE. The CDR3 is 14 residues long. The CDR3 region is CASSPRTGNQPQHF. The CDR3 nucleotides read TGTGCCAGCAGCCCGCGGACAGGGAATCAGCCCCAGCATTTT.

Points on this clone: At one end the junction does not follow the germline gene, possibly because of a read error. The V and J genes are TRBV5-4 and TRBJ2-1; a possible D gene is TRBD2 (7 bases). This CDR3 spans 16 amino acids. Germline CDR1 SGHNT, CDR2 YYREEE (reference sequence). CDR3 amino acids: CASSLGGGGSYNEQFF. CDR3 nucleotides: TGTGCCAGCAGTTTGGGAGGGGGTGGGTCCTACAATGAGCAGTTCTTC. The full variable domain, completed using reference TRBV5-4 and TRBJ2-1, is ETGVTQSPTHLIKTRGQQVTLRCSSQSGHNTVSWYQQALGQGPQFIFQYYREEENGRGNFPPRFSGLQFPNYSSELNVNALELDDSALYLCASSLGGGGSYNEQFFGPGTRLTVL.

The chain employs TRBV19 and TRBJ1-1, with D possibly being TRBD1 (6 bases). Trimming removed 3 bases at V and 4 bases at J, with 9 bases between. Germline V gene lookup returns CDR1 LNHDA and CDR2 SQIVND (reference sequence). The CDR3 is made up of 13 amino acids. CDR3 nucleotide sequence: TGTGCCAGTAGTATTTCGGACAGCACTGAAGCTTTCTTT. Its translation: CASSISDSTEAFF.

The J gene is TRBJ1-5, the V gene TRBV2; 8 nucleotides align to TRBD1. The CDR3 extends over 13 amino acids. In germline, CDR1 is SNHLY, CDR2 FYNNEI. V was clipped by 7 bases and J by 6 bases; unmatched bases: 5. CDR3 sequence (DNA): TGTGCCAGCATGGACAGGGCTTCTCAGCCCCAGCATTTT. Its translation is CASMDRASQPQHF.

The J gene is TRBJ1-6, the V gene TRBV6-5; TRBD1 aligns across 7 bases. Trimming removed 5 bases from V and 8 bases from J; junction bases left unmatched: 3. Germline values: CDR1 MNHEY, CDR2 SVGAGI. This CDR3 comprises 13 residues. This chain's CDR3 is CASSNRGDSPLHF. CDR3 bases: TGTGCCAGCAGTAACAGGGGTGATTCACCCCTCCACTTT.

The chain joins TRBV18 to TRBJ2-1; perhaps TRBD2 as D (5 bases). Germline V CDR1 and CDR2: KGHSH, LQKENI. Trimming shortened V by 1 base and J by 5 bases, and 9 bases separated the two germline ends. The CDR3 is 14 amino acids. CDR3 in amino acids: CASSPRSGNNEQFF. The DNA for the CDR3 is TGTGCCAGCTCACCACGGTCGGGGAACAATGAGCAGTTCTTC.

This sequence joins TRBV5-1 and TRBJ1-1; TRBD1 might be the D (5 bases). This CDR3 has 13 residues. V was shortened by 5 bases and J by 4 bases, with 12 bases between the two germline ends. Looked up from germline, CDR1 is SGHRS and CDR2 is YFSETQ. The CDR3 bases are TGCGCCAGCAGTTCGGGCGGGGGCACTGAAGCTTTCTTT. This sequence encodes CASSSGGGTEAFF.

The rearrangement joins TRBV30 to TRBJ1-1; TRBD1 agrees at 7 bases. Unmatched junction bases numbered 5, after V lost 7 bases and J lost 6 bases. Germline CDR1 and CDR2: GTSNPN and SVGIG (reference sequence). The CDR3 consists of 11 residues. This CDR3 is CASTGVPEAFF. CDR3 nucleotides: TGTGCCTCCACAGGGGTACCTGAAGCTTTCTTT.

CDR3 DNA sequence: TGTGCCAGCAGCTTAAGATTTCCGGGATCCTACGAGCAGTACTTC. It codes for CASSLRFPGSYEQYF. The chain recombines TRBV7-2 with TRBJ2-7, with D perhaps matching TRBD2 (5 bases). V dropped 2 bases and J dropped 1 base, with 12 bases sitting between them. CDR3 size: 15 residues. CDR1 SGHTA and CDR2 FQGNSA come from the germline V gene.

V gene TRBV28 combines with J gene TRBJ1-1, with 7 bases that match TRBD1. V shed 7 bases, J shed 2 bases, and the junction held 7 bases outside the gene matches. Germline-derived CDR1 and CDR2 are MDHEN and SYDVKM. The CDR3 runs 14 residues. CDR3 DNA sequence: TGTGCCAGCAATAGACAGGGATTAAACACTGAAGCTTTCTTT. Its protein is CASNRQGLNTEAFF.

The V call is TRBV5-1, the J call TRBJ2-3, with 7 positions matching TRBD1. Germline loops: CDR1 SGHRS, CDR2 YFSETQ. V shed 2 bases, J shed 0 bases, and the junction held 6 bases outside the gene matches. This CDR3 region has 16 residues. In DNA form, the CDR3 reads TGCGCCAGCAGCTTACAGGGGCCACCTAGCACAGATACGCAGTATTTT. Protein: CASSLQGPPSTDTQYF.

CDR3 DNA: TGTGCCAGCTCACCAAACAGGGGGGATACGCAGTATTTT. This sequence encodes CASSPNRGDTQYF. The V gene is TRBV18, the J gene TRBJ2-3; 8 positions match TRBD1. V gave up 2 bases and J gave up 6 bases; unmatched junction bases: 1. Germline V gives CDR1 KGHSH, CDR2 LQKENI. CDR3 size: 13 residues.

Concerning this clone: Its ends do not fully match the called genes, so a read error is possible. The chain couples TRBV7-9 to TRBJ2-5; 8 bases line up with TRBD2. Per the germline V gene, CDR1 is SEHNR and CDR2 is FQNEAQ (reference sequence). The CDR3 has 15 residues. The DNA for the CDR3 is TGTGCCAGCGGCTTAGGTCGGGGGGGGGCAGAGACCCAGTACTTC. This encodes CASGLGRGGAETQYF. The complete variable domain, with remaining parts taken from reference TRBV7-9 and TRBJ2-5, reads DTGVSQNPRHKITKRGQNVTFRCDPISEHNRLYWYRQTLGQGPEFLTYFQNEAQLEKSRLLSDRFSAERPKGSFSTLEIQRTEQGDSAMYLCASGLGRGGAETQYFGPGTRLLVL.

V gene TRBV2 combines with J gene TRBJ2-7; 7 positions match TRBD1. This CDR3 has 14 amino acids. The junction had 7 bases not matched to a gene; V was cut back by 6 bases and J by 2 bases. CDR1 and CDR2 (germline): SNHLY, FYNNEI. CDR3 in amino acids: CASRERQGPYEQYF. DNA for the CDR3: TGTGCCAGCAGGGAACGACAGGGCCCCTACGAGCAGTACTTC. The full variable domain, rest sourced from reference TRBV2 and TRBJ2-7, is EPEVTQTPSHQVTQMGQEVILRCVPISNHLYFYWYRQILGQKVEFLVSFYNNEISEKSEIFDDQFSVERPDGSNFTLKIRSTKLEDSAMYFCASRERQGPYEQYFGPGTRLTVT.

CDR3 loop: CASSLTAYEQYF. The DNA of the CDR3 is TGTGCCAGCAGCTTAACAGCTTACGAGCAGTACTTC. The rearrangement joins TRBV7-8 to TRBJ2-5; the D is unclear. The DNA end lines up better with TRBJ2-7; the J call may be wrong. The germline gives CDR1 SGHVS, CDR2 FQNEAQ. CDR3 size: 12 residues.

In DNA, the CDR3 is TGTGCTAGTGGTTTGTCTAGCGGGGGACGAGATGAGCAGTTCTTC. Amino acids: CASGLSSGGRDEQFF. The J gene is TRBJ2-1, the V gene TRBV12-5, with TRBD2 identical over 10 bases. CDR1 LGHNT and CDR2 FRNRAP come from the germline V gene. The CDR3 has 15 amino acids. The V and J ends lost 2 bases and 8 bases, in that order; junction bases with no gene match: 6.

This clone was counted once. The rearrangement links TRBV4-3 to TRBJ1-5, with TRBD1 identical over 7 bases. CDR1 LGHNA and CDR2 YSLEER come from the germline V gene. Germline trimming cut 1 base from V and 2 bases from J; bases unmatched to any gene: 2. CDR3 size: 15 residues. The CDR3 reads CASSQGTGRNQPQHF. CDR3 coding DNA: TGCGCCAGCAGCCAAGGGACAGGCCGCAATCAGCCCCAGCATTTT.

The gene calls are TRBV4-3 and TRBJ2-7; D is unresolved. Germline V gene lookup returns CDR1 LGHNA and CDR2 YSLEER. This CDR3 is 14 amino acids long. Trimming took off 0 bases at V and 5 bases at J, with 11 bases between the two ends. CDR3 amino acids: CASSQDHQRHEQYF. DNA of the CDR3: TGCGCCAGCAGCCAAGATCACCAGCGCCACGAGCAGTACTTC.

This chain connects TRBV30 to TRBJ2-1, with TRBD1 identical over 9 bases. The CDR3 is 15 amino acids. Germline V lookup: CDR1 GTSNPN, CDR2 SVGIG (reference sequence). Trimming cost V 2 bases and J 6 bases; bases outside gene matches: 8. CDR3 coding DNA: TGTGCCTGGAGTAGTTCCGGGACAGGGAGCAATGAGCAGTTCTTC. Translating it yields CAWSSSGTGSNEQFF.

This chain connects TRBV6-5 to TRBJ2-7; D gene uncertain. V shed 0 bases and J shed 1 base, with 4 bases lying between them. CDR1 and CDR2 (germline): MNHEY, SVGAGI. The CDR3 extends over 13 amino acids. The CDR3 DNA is TGTGCCAGCAGTTACTCCCAGTCCTACGAGCAGTACTTC. Amino acids: CASSYSQSYEQYF.

This clone was recorded once. The junction departs from the called germline gene at one end, perhaps through a read error. This CDR3 reads CASILSEGRNGHF. CDR3 in DNA: TGTGCCAGCATTCTCAGTGAGGGTAGAAACGGGCACTTC. This chain joins TRBV2 and TRBJ2-7, with D possibly being TRBD2 (5 bases). Germline lookup yields CDR1 SNHLY and CDR2 FYNNEI. This CDR3 has 13 amino acids.

This chain connects TRBV9 to TRBJ2-2, with D possibly TRBD2 on 6 matching bases. The germline gives CDR1 SGDLS, CDR2 YYNGEE. The CDR3 runs to 13 residues. The V end was cut by 3 bases, the J end by 7 bases, with 10 bases between. The chain's CDR3 is CASSGRLVGELFF. CDR3 nucleotide sequence: TGTGCCAGCAGCGGGAGACTAGTCGGGGAGCTGTTTTTT.

The chain couples TRBV11-2 to TRBJ2-1, with TRBD1 matching over 7 bases. CDR3 length: 13 residues. Germline CDR1 reads SGHAT; CDR2 reads FQNNGV. Trimming cost V 5 bases and J 4 bases; bases outside gene matches: 2. The DNA of the CDR3 is TGTGCCAGCAGCCAGGGACAGTACAATGAGCAGTTCTTC. Translated: CASSQGQYNEQFF.

The chain uses TRBV28 and TRBJ1-5; TRBD1 matches 7 bases. The germline CDR1 and CDR2 sequences are MDHEN and SYDVKM. The CDR3 sequence is 12 residues long. V shed 4 bases, J shed 15 bases, and the junction held 9 bases outside the gene matches. The CDR3 reads CASSSTGDVGHF. In nucleotides, the CDR3 is TGTGCCAGCAGTTCTACAGGGGACGTCGGGCATTTT.

As regards this clone: One end of the junction does not line up with germline, which may come from a read error. The chain joins TRBV7-9 to TRBJ1-1; D gene uncertain. The germline V gene has CDR1 SEHNR and CDR2 FQNEAQ (reference sequence). This CDR3 has 14 amino acids. The CDR3 DNA follows: TGTGCCAGCAGCTCAGACTGGGAGAACACTGAGGCTTTCTTT. It encodes CASSSDWENTEAFF. The variable domain in full, with the rest retrieved from reference TRBV7-9 and TRBJ1-1, is DTGVSQNPRHKITKRGQNVTFRCDPISEHNRLYWYRQTLGQGPEFLTYFQNEAQLEKSRLLSDRFSAERPKGSFSTLEIQRTEQGDSAMYLCASSSDWENTEAFFGQGTRLTVV.

V usage is TRBV6-5 and J usage is TRBJ2-7, with D possibly TRBD2 on 6 matching bases. Trimming took 7 bases from V and 0 from J, leaving 16 bases between them. Germline V gene data show CDR1 as MNHEY and CDR2 as SVGAGI. CDR3 length: 15 residues. In DNA form, the CDR3 reads TGTGCCAGCACCCGGAGGGGCCGGAGCTCCTACGAGCAGTACTTC. Translated, it gives CASTRRGRSSYEQYF.